Below, one T cell receptor beta chain is given with its context. As yet, its antigen is unknown. CDR3 length: 15 amino acids. Germline CDR1 is SGHDT and CDR2 is YYEEEE. Deletions cut 4 bases from V and 2 bases from J, with 16 bases between. The PCR had 60 Vbeta and 13 Jbeta primers. In the authors' workflow: There were around 80 million unique TCR beta chains by a later count, and about 12 million of them were shared. Profiled with immunoSEQ multiplex PCR; TCRdb holds only in-frame clones, not every one. The DNA was the basis for D and trimming; V, J and clone size are from that table. This sample has about 190,000 clones, with 60% to 80% found just once. The entry originates in a study of cytomegalovirus exposure and HLA in healthy donors. Study results and limitations: A few CMV-associated chains were confirmed in vitro to be specific for CMV antigens.

The V call is TRBV5-6, the J call TRBJ2-7; D perhaps matches TRBD1 (6 bases). Input material: PBMCs. The receptor's source is a woman aged 25 to 39 in good health and CMV-seropositive. CDR3 sequence (DNA): TGTGCCAGCAGCGGCCGCACAGGGTACACCTACGAGCAGTACTTC. It encodes CASSGRTGYTYEQYF.